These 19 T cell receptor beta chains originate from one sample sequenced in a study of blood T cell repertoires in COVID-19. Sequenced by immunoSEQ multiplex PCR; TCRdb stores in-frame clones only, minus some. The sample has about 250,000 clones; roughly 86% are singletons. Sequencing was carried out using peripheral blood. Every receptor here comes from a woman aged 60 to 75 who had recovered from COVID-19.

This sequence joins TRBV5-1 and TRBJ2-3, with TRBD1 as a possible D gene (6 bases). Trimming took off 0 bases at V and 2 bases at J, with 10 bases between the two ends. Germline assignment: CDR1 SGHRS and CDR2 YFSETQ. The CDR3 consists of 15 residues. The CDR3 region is CASSLVDRDTDTQYF. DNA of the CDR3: TGCGCCAGCAGCTTGGTGGACAGAGACACAGATACGCAGTATTTT. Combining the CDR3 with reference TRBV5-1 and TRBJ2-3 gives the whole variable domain KAGVTQTPRYLIKTRGQQVTLSCSPISGHRSVSWYQQTPGQGLQFLFEYFSETQRNKGNFPGRFSGRQFSNSRSEMNVSTLELGDSALYLCASSLVDRDTDTQYFGPGTRLTVL.

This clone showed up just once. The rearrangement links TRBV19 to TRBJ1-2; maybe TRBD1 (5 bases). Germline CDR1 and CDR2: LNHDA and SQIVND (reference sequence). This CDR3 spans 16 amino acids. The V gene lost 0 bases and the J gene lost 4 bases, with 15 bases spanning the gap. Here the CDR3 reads CASSIEGQTQTYGYTF. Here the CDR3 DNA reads TGTGCCAGTAGTATAGAGGGGCAGACCCAGACCTATGGCTACACCTTC.

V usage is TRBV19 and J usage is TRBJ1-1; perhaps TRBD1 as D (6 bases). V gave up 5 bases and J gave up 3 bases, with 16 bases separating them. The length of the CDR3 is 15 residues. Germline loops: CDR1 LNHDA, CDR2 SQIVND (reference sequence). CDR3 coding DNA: TGTGCCAGTAGTCGAGGCATACAGGGACACACTGAAGCTTTCTTT. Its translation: CASSRGIQGHTEAFF.

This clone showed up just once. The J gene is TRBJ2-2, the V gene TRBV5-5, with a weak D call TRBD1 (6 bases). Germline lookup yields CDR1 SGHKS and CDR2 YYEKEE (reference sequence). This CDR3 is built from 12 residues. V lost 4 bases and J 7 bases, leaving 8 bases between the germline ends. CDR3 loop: CASSPRGGELFF. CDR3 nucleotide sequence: TGTGCCAGCAGCCCCAGGGGCGGGGAGCTGTTTTTT. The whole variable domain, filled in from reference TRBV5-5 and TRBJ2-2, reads DAGVTQSPTHLIKTRGQQVTLRCSPISGHKSVSWYQQVLGQGPQFIFQYYEKEERGRGNFPDRFSARQFPNYSSELNVNALLLGDSALYLCASSPRGGELFFGEGSRLTVL.

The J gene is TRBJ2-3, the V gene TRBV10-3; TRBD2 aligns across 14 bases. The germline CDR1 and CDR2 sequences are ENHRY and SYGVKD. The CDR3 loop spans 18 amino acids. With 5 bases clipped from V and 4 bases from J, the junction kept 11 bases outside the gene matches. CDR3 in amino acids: CAISQRTSGGPSADTQYF. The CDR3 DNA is TGTGCCATCAGTCAAAGGACTAGCGGGGGGCCCTCCGCAGATACGCAGTATTTT.

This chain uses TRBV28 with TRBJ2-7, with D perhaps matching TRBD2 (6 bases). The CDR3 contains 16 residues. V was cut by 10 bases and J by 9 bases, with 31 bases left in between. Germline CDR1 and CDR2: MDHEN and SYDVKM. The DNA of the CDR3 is TGTGCCATATCCAGAGGAGGGTTCGGTTTCGCGTCCGTGCAGTACTTC. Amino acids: CAISRGGFGFASVQYF.

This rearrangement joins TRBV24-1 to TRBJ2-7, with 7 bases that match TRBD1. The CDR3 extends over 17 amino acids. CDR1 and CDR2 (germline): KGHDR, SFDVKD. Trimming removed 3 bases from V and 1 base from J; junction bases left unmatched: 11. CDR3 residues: CATSDPERTGSSYEQYF. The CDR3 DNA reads TGTGCCACCAGTGATCCCGAGAGGACAGGATCTTCCTACGAGCAGTACTTC.

CDR3 in amino acids: CASSTPGTGVIRGDTQYF. DNA for the CDR3: TGTGCCAGTAGTACCCCTGGGACAGGGGTTATCCGAGGAGATACGCAGTATTTT. The chain carries TRBV19 and TRBJ2-3, with 10 bases aligning to TRBD1. J lost 5 bases, V lost 4 bases, and 15 bases had no gene match. Germline V gene sequence: CDR1 LNHDA, CDR2 SQIVND (reference sequence). This CDR3 has 18 amino acids.

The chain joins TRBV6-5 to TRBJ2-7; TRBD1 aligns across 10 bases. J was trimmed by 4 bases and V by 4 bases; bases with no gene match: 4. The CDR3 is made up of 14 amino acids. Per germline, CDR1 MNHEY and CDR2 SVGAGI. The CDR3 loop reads CASSSGTGVYEQYF. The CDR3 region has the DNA TGTGCCAGCAGTTCAGGGACAGGGGTTTACGAGCAGTACTTC.

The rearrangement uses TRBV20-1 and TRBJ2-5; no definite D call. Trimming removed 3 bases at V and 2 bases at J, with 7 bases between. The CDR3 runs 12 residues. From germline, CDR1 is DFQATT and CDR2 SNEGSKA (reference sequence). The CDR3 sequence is CSASGQQETQYF. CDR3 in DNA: TGCAGTGCTAGTGGCCAGCAAGAGACCCAGTACTTC.

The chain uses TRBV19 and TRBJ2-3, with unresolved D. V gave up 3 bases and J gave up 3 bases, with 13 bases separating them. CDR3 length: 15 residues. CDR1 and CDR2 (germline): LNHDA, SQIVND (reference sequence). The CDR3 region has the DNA TGTGCCAGTAGTATTGCGGCCAGAACAACAGATACGCAGTATTTT. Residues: CASSIAARTTDTQYF.

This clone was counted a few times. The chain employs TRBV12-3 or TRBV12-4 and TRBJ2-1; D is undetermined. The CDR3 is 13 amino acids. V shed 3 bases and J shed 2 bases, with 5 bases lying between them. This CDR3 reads CASSFETYNEQFF. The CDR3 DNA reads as TGTGCCAGCAGTTTCGAGACCTACAATGAGCAGTTCTTC.

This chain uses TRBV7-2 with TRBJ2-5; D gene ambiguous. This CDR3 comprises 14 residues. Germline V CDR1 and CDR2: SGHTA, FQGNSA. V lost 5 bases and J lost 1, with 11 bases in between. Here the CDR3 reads CASSTRWAQETQYF. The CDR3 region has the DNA TGTGCCAGCAGCACCCGATGGGCCCAAGAGACCCAGTACTTC.

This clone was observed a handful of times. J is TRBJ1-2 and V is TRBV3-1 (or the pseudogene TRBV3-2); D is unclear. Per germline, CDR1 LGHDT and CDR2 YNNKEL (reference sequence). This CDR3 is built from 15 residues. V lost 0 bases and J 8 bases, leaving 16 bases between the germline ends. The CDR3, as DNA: TGTGCCAGCAGCCAAGAAATTGTCACCACGAGGGGCTACACCTTC. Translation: CASSQEIVTTRGYTF.

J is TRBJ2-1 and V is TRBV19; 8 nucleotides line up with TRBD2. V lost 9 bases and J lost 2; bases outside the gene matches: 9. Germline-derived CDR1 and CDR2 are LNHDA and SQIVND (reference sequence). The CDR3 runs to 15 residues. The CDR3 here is CASRLSGGTYNEQFF. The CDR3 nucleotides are TGTGCCAGCCGTTTAAGCGGGGGAACCTACAATGAGCAGTTCTTC.

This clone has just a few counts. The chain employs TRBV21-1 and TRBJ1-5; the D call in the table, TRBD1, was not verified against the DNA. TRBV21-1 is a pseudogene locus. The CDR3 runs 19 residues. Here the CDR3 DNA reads TGTGCCAGCAGCAAAGGTGGGCAGGGGGCGGTTATAGGAAATCAGCCCCAGCATTTT. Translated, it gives CASSKGGQGAVIGNQPQHF.

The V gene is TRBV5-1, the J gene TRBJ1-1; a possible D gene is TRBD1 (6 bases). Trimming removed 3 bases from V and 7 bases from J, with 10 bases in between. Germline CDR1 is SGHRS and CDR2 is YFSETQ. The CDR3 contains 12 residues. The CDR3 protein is CASSSGQFEAFF. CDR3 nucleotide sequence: TGCGCCAGCAGCTCAGGACAGTTTGAAGCTTTCTTT.

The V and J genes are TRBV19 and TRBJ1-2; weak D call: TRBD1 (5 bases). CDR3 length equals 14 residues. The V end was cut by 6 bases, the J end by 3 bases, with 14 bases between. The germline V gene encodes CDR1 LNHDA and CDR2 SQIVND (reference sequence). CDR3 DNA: TGTGCCAGTAGCTATAGGGGCCGGGACTATGGCTACACCTTC. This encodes CASSYRGRDYGYTF.

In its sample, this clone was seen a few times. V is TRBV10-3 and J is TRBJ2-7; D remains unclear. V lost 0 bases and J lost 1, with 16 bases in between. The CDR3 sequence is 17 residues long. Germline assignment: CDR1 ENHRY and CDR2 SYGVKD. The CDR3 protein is CAISESLVRQPSYEQYF. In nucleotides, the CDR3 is TGTGCCATCAGTGAGTCGCTGGTGCGACAACCTTCCTACGAGCAGTACTTC.